This entry concerns a single T cell receptor (beta chain). The antigen is undetermined. Donors comprised only Caucasian adults living in Nashville, Tennessee. This sample is drawn from a study of shared clonotypes between healthy human individuals. Study-wide results and caveats: Unshared clonotypes carried lower generation probabilities than those common to all four donors. Even with large depth, rarefaction showed that sorted-subset sequencing was incomplete.

Sequenced by immunoSEQ multiplex PCR; TCRdb stores in-frame clones only, minus some. The repertoire consists of fewer than 1.6 million clones, with approximately 98.5% occurring once and the leading ten covering around 0.33%. V trimming: 7 bases; J trimming: 3 bases; junction bases outside the gene matches: 12. CDR3 size: 17 residues. Germline CDR1 SGHRS, CDR2 YFSETQ. The TCR originated in a man younger than 40 in good health. This rearrangement joins TRBV5-1 to TRBJ2-2; TRBD2 agrees at 10 bases. The sequencing sample was made of naive CD4+ T cells sorted from blood. Subset: CD45RA+ positively selected. The CDR3 sequence: CASCPLPLAGDTGELFF. The CDR3 bases are TGCGCCAGCTGCCCCTTACCTCTAGCGGGAGACACCGGGGAGCTGTTTTTT.